The T cell receptor beta chain under discussion was sequenced for a study of control samples from healthy donors and cancer patients (TCRdb year 2020). The library came from the immunoSEQ multiplex PCR assay. Here the immuneACCESS table is served through TCRdb, limited to in-frame sequences with V and J called. Missing clones are a known gap in these copies; in checked studies unresolved V genes cover under half, and the rest lacks a known reason. The sample table holds about 95,000 clones, of which approximately 86% were seen once. The ten biggest clones cover roughly a fifth of the sample. On this clone: Its binding antigen is unknown. Base qualities are not recorded, but no much larger clone differs from it by a single base.

Cut back by 0 bases and 10 bases, the V and J ends lie 15 bases apart. The CDR3 runs 14 amino acids, cysteine and phenylalanine included. Solely the CDR3 DNA is kept, with 42 bases framed from the first base. The germline V gene encodes CDR1 MGHRA and CDR2 YSYEKL. The receptor comes from a young man in good health. The chain is made from TRBV4-1 and TRBJ1-1, with TRBD1 as a weak D call on 6 bases. Sequencing was done on a sample of blood. The base sequence is TGCGCCAGCAGCCAAGAGGGGGCGCAGTTACCAGCTTTCTTT. Translation gives CASSQEGAQLPAFF.